The sample holds a few counts of the clone carrying this T cell receptor (beta chain). Its target is unknown. TCRdb processed the reads anew with MiXCR; each CDR3 protein has one entry. The repertoire has around 770,000 distinct CDR3 sequences, about 29% of them found once; the top ten carry around 12%. The sample comes from a study of T cell repertoires in cytomegalovirus infection. Study overall: Through public TCR beta signatures, both CMV infection and matching HLA type were indicated.

Study-wide points: Summed public TCR beta family frequency identified CMV carriers bearing the relevant HLA.

Trimming stripped 7 bases from V and 4 bases from J, with 15 bases between. Germline CDR1 reads MNHNY; CDR2 reads SVGAGI (reference sequence). The CDR3 runs 14 residues. This chain joins TRBV6-6 and TRBJ2-3; tentatively, D is TRBD1 (6 bases). This sequence originates from a human donor in good health (CMV status not recorded). Some clones in this sample may be carry-over from other donors' samples. This material consisted of cultured CD8+ T cells from PBMCs, taken from culture after CMV antigen stimulation. CDR3 coding DNA: TGTGCCAGCATAGAACAGGGCGTCTCAGATACGCAGTATTTT. Encoded protein: CASIEQGVSDTQYF.